The source of this TCR beta chain is a study of T cells in Graves' hyperthyroidism and ophthalmopathy. Amplified regions were TCR beta CDR3 sequences from RNA transcripts. HTBI primers drove first-round RT-PCR of the TCR CDR3. TCRdb fed the multiplex PCR reads into MiXCR, producing one record per CDR3 protein. The sample contains some 350,000 distinct CDR3 sequences, approximately 14% of which appear only once. A few counts support this clonotype. V was clipped by 10 bases and J by 4 bases, with 15 bases between them. The CDR3 is 13 amino acids. Germline V lookup: CDR1 LGHNT, CDR2 FRNRAP. The chain is built from TRBV12-5 and TRBJ2-3; the D is unclear. The sequencing input was blood. This receptor was taken from a woman aged 55 to 70 with Graves' ophthalmopathy. CDR3: CATAVGFSDTQYF. CDR3 sequence (DNA): TGTGCTACCGCGGTGGGGTTCTCAGATACGCAGTATTTT. Variable domain in full (rest from reference TRBV12-5 and TRBJ2-3): DARVTQTPRHKVTEMGQEVTMRCQPILGHNTVFWYRQTMMQGLELLAYFRNRAPLDDSGMPKDRFSAEMPDATLATLKIQPSEPRDSAVYFCATAVGFSDTQYFGPGTRLTVL.